This T cell receptor beta chain was recovered during a study of blood T cell repertoires in COVID-19 (dated by TCRdb to about 2020). For the wider study: Collaborator samples came from the United States, Italy and Spain and covered acute and convalescent phases of COVID-19. The prospective study material was composed of cDNA or gDNA derived from T cells, B-cell-depleted T cells, or PBMCs. The dataset comprised deeply sampled blood TCRbeta repertoires from subjects exposed to, actively infected with, or recovered from COVID-19. A freely available public database, intended as a resource for researchers studying the immune response to SARS-CoV-2, is where the repertoires were released. Samples were obtained from the ongoing ImmuneRACE study (first 160 participants) and from 1,254 subjects provided by 6 global collaborators. A de-identified subject ID, COVID-19 status, age in years and sex were almost always included in the sample metadata. Where HLA class I and class II types were available, the types were taken from metadata supplied by the sample provider, not from assay-based typing.

To note about this clone: Its antigen is currently not known. No clone much larger than this one lies a single base away; base qualities are absent.

From cysteine to phenylalanine, the CDR3 is 15 amino acids long. Only CDR3 DNA is held: 45 bases, read in frame from base 1. Beyond this particular receptor, the publication reports: Clinical and demographic metadata were provided uncurated, with the amount varying by source and participant.

TCRbeta CDR3 regions were amplified from genomic DNA using the immunoSEQ Assay, a bias-controlled multiplex PCR. The study's own analysis went as follows. The number of nucleated cells in each sample was estimated by amplification of reference gene primers within the assay. To quantify the absolute abundance of each unique TCRbeta CDR3 rearrangement, sequence reads were collapsed and filtered. For each sample, productive Simpson clonality was calculated by taking the square root of Simpson's diversity index across productive rearrangements. TCRdb holds this immuneACCESS table with in-frame rearrangements only. Some clones are missing; in checked studies, unresolved V genes explain under half, and the rest has no known cause. The DNA was the basis for D and trimming; V, J and clone size are from that table. The sample table records about 250,000 clones; about 85% of these occur just once. The leading ten clones occupy roughly 3.1% of the sample.

Collaborating institutions collected whole blood in K2EDTA tubes following their own protocols. For TCRbeta analysis, collaborators shipped samples in one of three forms: frozen whole blood, isolated PBMCs, or DNA extracted from either of those sample types. This chain joins TRBV21-1 to TRBJ1-3; TRBD1, the D gene given by the table, was not confirmed from the DNA. TRBV21-1 is deemed a pseudogene. The TCR was taken from a man aged 18 to 30 with active or convalescent COVID-19. The source material was peripheral blood. The bases are TGTGCCAGCAGCAAAGAGGCAGGGGAAGGAAACACCATATATTTT. Its protein reads: CASSKEAGEGNTIYF.